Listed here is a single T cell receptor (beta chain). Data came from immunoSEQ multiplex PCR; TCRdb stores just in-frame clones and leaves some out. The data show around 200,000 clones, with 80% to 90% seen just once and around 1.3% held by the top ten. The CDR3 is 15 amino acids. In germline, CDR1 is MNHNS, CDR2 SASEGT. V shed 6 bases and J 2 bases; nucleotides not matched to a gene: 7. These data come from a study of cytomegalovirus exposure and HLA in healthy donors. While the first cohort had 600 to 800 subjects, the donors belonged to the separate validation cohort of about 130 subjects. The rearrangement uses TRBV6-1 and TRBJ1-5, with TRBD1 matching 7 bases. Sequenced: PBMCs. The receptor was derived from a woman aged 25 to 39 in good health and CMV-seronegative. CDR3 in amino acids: CASRGTDSGNQPQHF. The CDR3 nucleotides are TGTGCCAGCAGAGGGACAGACAGCGGCAATCAGCCCCAGCATTTT.